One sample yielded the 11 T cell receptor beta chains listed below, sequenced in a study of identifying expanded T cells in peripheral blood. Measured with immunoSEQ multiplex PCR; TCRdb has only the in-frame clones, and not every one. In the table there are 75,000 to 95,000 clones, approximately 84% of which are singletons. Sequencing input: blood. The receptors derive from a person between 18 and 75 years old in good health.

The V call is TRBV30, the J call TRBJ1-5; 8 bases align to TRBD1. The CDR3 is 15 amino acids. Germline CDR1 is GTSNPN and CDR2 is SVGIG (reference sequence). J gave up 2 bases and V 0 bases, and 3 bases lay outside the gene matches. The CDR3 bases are TGTGCCTGGAGTGTACAGGGGGGTGGCAATCAGCCCCAGCATTTT. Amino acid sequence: CAWSVQGGGNQPQHF.

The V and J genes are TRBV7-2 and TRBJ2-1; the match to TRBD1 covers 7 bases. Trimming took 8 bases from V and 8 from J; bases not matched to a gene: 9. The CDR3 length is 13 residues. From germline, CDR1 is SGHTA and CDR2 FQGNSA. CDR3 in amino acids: CASGGRGFHEQFF. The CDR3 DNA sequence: TGTGCCAGCGGGGGCAGGGGGTTTCATGAGCAGTTCTTC. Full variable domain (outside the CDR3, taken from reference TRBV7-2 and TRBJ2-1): GAGVSQSPSNKVTEKGKDVELRCDPISGHTALYWYRQSLGQGLEFLIYFQGNSAPDKSGLPSDRFSAERTGGSVSTLTIQRTQQEDSAVYLCASGGRGFHEQFFGPGTRLTVL.

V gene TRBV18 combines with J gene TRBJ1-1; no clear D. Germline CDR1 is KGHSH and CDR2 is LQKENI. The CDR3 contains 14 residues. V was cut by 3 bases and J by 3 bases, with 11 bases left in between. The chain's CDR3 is CASSPVPGDTEAFF. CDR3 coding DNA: TGTGCCAGCTCACCCGTCCCCGGGGACACTGAAGCTTTCTTT.

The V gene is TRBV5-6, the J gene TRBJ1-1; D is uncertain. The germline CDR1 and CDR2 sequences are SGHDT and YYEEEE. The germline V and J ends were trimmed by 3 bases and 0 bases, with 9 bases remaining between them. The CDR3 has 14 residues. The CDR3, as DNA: TGTGCCAGCAGCTCGGGCAGTCTGAACACTGAAGCTTTCTTT. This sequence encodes CASSSGSLNTEAFF.

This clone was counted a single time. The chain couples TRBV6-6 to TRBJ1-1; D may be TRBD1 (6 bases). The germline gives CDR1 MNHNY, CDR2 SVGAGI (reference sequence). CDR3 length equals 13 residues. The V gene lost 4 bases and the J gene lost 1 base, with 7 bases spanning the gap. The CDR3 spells CASSLQGNTEAFF. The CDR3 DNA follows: TGTGCCAGCAGTTTACAGGGGAACACTGAAGCTTTCTTT.

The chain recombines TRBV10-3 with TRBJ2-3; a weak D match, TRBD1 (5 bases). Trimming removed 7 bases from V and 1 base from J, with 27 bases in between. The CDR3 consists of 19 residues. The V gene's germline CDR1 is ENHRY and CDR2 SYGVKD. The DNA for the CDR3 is TGTGCCATCAAGTCCGGAACAGGAGACATTGATGGGCGCACAGATACGCAGTATTTT. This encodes CAIKSGTGDIDGRTDTQYF.

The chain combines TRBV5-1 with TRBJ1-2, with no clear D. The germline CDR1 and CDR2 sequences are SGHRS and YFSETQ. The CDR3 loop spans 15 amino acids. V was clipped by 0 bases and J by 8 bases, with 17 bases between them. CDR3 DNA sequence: TGCGCCAGCAGCTTGGCCACGGTGGCGGATTGGGGCTACACCTTC. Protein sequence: CASSLATVADWGYTF.

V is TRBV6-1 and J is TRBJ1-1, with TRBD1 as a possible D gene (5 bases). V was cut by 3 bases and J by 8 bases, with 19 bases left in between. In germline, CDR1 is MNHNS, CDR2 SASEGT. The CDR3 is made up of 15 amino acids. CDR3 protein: CASSERAGTHAEAFF. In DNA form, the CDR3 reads TGTGCCAGCAGTGAGCGGGCAGGGACTCACGCAGAAGCTTTCTTT.

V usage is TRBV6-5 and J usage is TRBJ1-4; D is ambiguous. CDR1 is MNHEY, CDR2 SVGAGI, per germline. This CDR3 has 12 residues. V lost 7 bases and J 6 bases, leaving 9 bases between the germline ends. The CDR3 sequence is CASTSGDEKLFF. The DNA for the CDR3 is TGTGCCAGCACCTCGGGTGATGAAAAACTGTTTTTT.

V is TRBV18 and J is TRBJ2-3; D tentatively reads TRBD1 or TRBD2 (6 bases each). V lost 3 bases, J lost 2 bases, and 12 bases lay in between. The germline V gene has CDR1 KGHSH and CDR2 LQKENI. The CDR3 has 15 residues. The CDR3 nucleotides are TGTGCCAGCTCACCGCCGGGGGCCCACACAGATACGCAGTATTTT. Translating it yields CASSPPGAHTDTQYF. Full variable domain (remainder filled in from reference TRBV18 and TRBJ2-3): NAGVMQNPRHLVRRRGQEARLRCSPMKGHSHVYWYRQLPEEGLKFMVYLQKENIIDESGMPKERFSAEFPKEGPSILRIQQVVRGDSAAYFCASSPPGAHTDTQYFGPGTRLTVL.

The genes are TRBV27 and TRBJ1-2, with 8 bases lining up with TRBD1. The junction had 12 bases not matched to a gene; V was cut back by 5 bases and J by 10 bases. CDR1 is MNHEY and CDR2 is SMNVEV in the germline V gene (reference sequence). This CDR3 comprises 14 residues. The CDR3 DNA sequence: TGTGCCAGCAGTCTAACCGGGACAGGTTCGTTCTACACCTTC. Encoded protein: CASSLTGTGSFYTF.